A single sample is the source of the 30 T cell receptor beta chains below, sequenced in a study of cytomegalovirus exposure and HLA in healthy donors. The PCR used 60 Vbeta and 13 Jbeta primers. The method was immunoSEQ multiplex PCR; TCRdb's version includes in-frame clones alone and lacks a portion of them. Of fewer than 140,000 clones detected, roughly four fifths appear once; the ten largest clones hold roughly 6.5%. Sequenced sample: PBMCs. Receptors were obtained from a woman between 50 and 59 years old in good health and CMV-seropositive.

This chain joins TRBV7-3 and TRBJ2-7; 8 bases fit TRBD1. Unmatched junction bases numbered 5, after V lost 5 bases and J lost 2 bases. Per germline, CDR1 SGHTA and CDR2 FQGTGA. The CDR3 is 14 amino acids. CDR3 in DNA: TGTGCCAGCAGCCTCATGACAGGGGCCTACGAGCAGTACTTC. Protein product: CASSLMTGAYEQYF.

This sequence joins TRBV7-2 and TRBJ2-3, with 9 bases lining up with TRBD2. The CDR3 is 17 amino acids. Germline CDR1 SGHTA, CDR2 FQGNSA. V shed 0 bases and J 2 bases; nucleotides not matched to a gene: 6. CDR3 sequence reads: CASSLALTSGTTDTQYF. The CDR3 DNA reads TGTGCCAGCAGCTTAGCCCTGACTAGCGGAACCACAGATACGCAGTATTTT.

This clone occurred once. V usage is TRBV6-1 and J usage is TRBJ2-7; TRBD1 matches at 9 bases. This CDR3 spans 13 amino acids. V was clipped by 6 bases and J by 6 bases; unmatched bases: 6. In germline, CDR1 is MNHNS, CDR2 SASEGT. CDR3 protein: CASRGTGIVEQYF. The CDR3 DNA is TGTGCCAGCAGGGGGACAGGGATTGTCGAGCAGTACTTC.

This clone was detected a few times. This chain links TRBV13 with TRBJ2-2; D gene ambiguous. The CDR3 spans 12 residues. From germline, CDR1 is PRHDT and CDR2 FYEKMQ (reference sequence). V lost 4 bases and J lost 5, with 5 bases in between. The CDR3 DNA is TGTGCCAGCAGCTCTCCTACCGGGGAGCTGTTTTTT. Its protein product is CASSSPTGELFF.

Regarding this clone: In the same sample, other DNA sequences code for this CDR3. The J gene is TRBJ1-1, the V gene TRBV7-9, with D maybe TRBD1 (5 bases). This CDR3 has 16 amino acids. With 6 bases removed from V and 3 bases from J, the gap between germline ends came to 20 bases. CDR1 SEHNR and CDR2 FQNEAQ come from the germline V gene (reference sequence). The chain's CDR3 is CASRSAPRNRYTEAFF. CDR3 in DNA: TGTGCCAGCAGGTCAGCGCCAAGAAACAGGTACACTGAAGCTTTCTTT.

The chain combines TRBV7-7 with TRBJ2-5, with D tentatively TRBD1 (6 bases). Germline V gene data show CDR1 as SSHAT and CDR2 as FNYEAQ (reference sequence). This CDR3 spans 11 amino acids. CDR3 residues: CACRGTETQYF. The CDR3 DNA follows: TGTGCTTGCAGGGGTACGGAGACCCAGTACTTC.

The rearrangement joins TRBV7-7 to TRBJ1-4; weak D call: TRBD1 (6 bases). CDR1 SSHAT and CDR2 FNYEAQ come from the germline V gene (reference sequence). This CDR3 spans 14 amino acids. The ends were cut back, 1 base at V and 8 bases at J, with 11 bases in the middle. CDR3 sequence reads: CASSLEGRGEKLFF. The DNA for the CDR3 is TGTGCCAGCAGCTTAGAGGGCAGGGGAGAAAAACTGTTTTTT.

CDR3 sequence reads: CASSAGLASYNEQFF. The CDR3 region has the DNA TGTGCCAGCAGCGCTGGACTAGCGTCCTACAATGAGCAGTTCTTC. This chain links TRBV9 with TRBJ2-1; 9 nucleotides align to TRBD2. Germline-derived CDR1 and CDR2 are SGDLS and YYNGEE. After removal of 3 bases from V and 1 base from J, the junction contained 2 bases not matched to a gene. This CDR3 has 15 amino acids.

This CDR3 reads CATSIPAVTAQGRTEAFF. The CDR3 DNA reads TGTGCCACCAGCATACCGGCCGTGACCGCACAGGGGAGAACTGAAGCTTTCTTT. The J gene is TRBJ1-1, the V gene TRBV15; 7 nucleotides match TRBD1. V was pared by 4 bases and J by 5 bases, with 19 bases of the junction left unmatched. The CDR3 has 18 amino acids. Germline V CDR1 and CDR2: LNHNV, YYDKDF (reference sequence).

The V and J genes are TRBV6-6 and TRBJ2-5; 8 positions agree with TRBD2. The germline V gene encodes CDR1 MNHNY and CDR2 SVGAGI (reference sequence). The CDR3 spans 16 residues. Germline trimming cut 2 bases from V and 1 base from J; bases unmatched to any gene: 6. The CDR3 protein is CASSYNDGGVQETQYF. Here the CDR3 DNA reads TGTGCCAGCAGTTACAATGACGGGGGGGTCCAAGAGACCCAGTACTTC.

The J gene is TRBJ1-2, the V gene TRBV5-4, with 9 bases matching TRBD1. The CDR3 covers 18 residues. The junction had 16 bases not matched to a gene; V was cut back by 3 bases and J by 4 bases. Germline loops: CDR1 SGHNT, CDR2 YYREEE (reference sequence). CDR3 sequence: CASSSHYSGQGLGYGYTF. The CDR3 region has the DNA TGTGCCAGCAGCTCCCATTATTCTGGACAGGGGCTGGGCTATGGCTACACCTTC. The variable domain in full, completed from reference TRBV5-4 and TRBJ1-2, reads ETGVTQSPTHLIKTRGQQVTLRCSSQSGHNTVSWYQQALGQGPQFIFQYYREEENGRGNFPPRFSGLQFPNYSSELNVNALELDDSALYLCASSSHYSGQGLGYGYTFGSGTRLTVV.

The chain has TRBV5-1 and TRBJ1-5, with 7 positions matching TRBD1. V lost 2 bases and J lost 5; bases outside the gene matches: 4. This CDR3 is built from 14 residues. CDR1 is SGHRS, CDR2 YFSETQ, per germline. The CDR3 sequence is CASSFQGGDQPQHF. The CDR3 nucleotides are TGCGCCAGCAGCTTCCAGGGGGGAGATCAGCCCCAGCATTTT.

The V call is TRBV18, the J call TRBJ1-5; TRBD1 aligns across 7 bases. Trimming at V came to 6 bases and at J to 4 bases, leaving 6 bases not matched to a gene. The V gene's germline CDR1 is KGHSH and CDR2 LQKENI. CDR3 length: 14 residues. CDR3 loop: CASSQGGVNQPQHF. CDR3 in DNA: TGTGCCAGCTCCCAGGGGGGAGTTAATCAGCCCCAGCATTTT.

The V call is TRBV7-9, the J call TRBJ2-1; a weak D match, TRBD2 (5 bases). CDR3 length: 12 residues. Trimming removed 5 bases at V and 6 bases at J, with 8 bases between. Germline V gene data show CDR1 as SEHNR and CDR2 as FQNEAQ (reference sequence). CDR3 in DNA: TGTGCCAGCAGCCGGGGTGCCAATGAGCAGTTCTTC. It codes for CASSRGANEQFF.

The rearrangement links TRBV5-1 to TRBJ2-5, with 10 bases fitting TRBD2. This CDR3 is 18 amino acids long. The V and J ends lost 3 bases and 4 bases, in that order; junction bases with no gene match: 15. Per the germline V gene, CDR1 is SGHRS and CDR2 is YFSETQ. DNA for the CDR3: TGCGCCAGCAGCTCGCTCAACCAGCGGGGGGGCCCCCGAGAGACCCAGTACTTC. The encoded protein is CASSSLNQRGGPRETQYF. Filled out from reference TRBV5-1 and TRBJ2-5, the complete variable domain reads KAGVTQTPRYLIKTRGQQVTLSCSPISGHRSVSWYQQTPGQGLQFLFEYFSETQRNKGNFPGRFSGRQFSNSRSEMNVSTLELGDSALYLCASSSLNQRGGPRETQYFGPGTRLLVL.

A few counts support this clone. This chain joins TRBV5-1 and TRBJ2-3, with 11 bases that match TRBD2. The CDR3 sequence is 18 residues long. J was trimmed by 0 bases and V by 4 bases; bases with no gene match: 10. Germline-derived CDR1 and CDR2 are SGHRS and YFSETQ. The CDR3 coding sequence is TGCGCCAGCAGCGCAGCTAGCGGGGGGATTACTAGCACAGATACGCAGTATTTT. This encodes CASSAASGGITSTDTQYF.

V usage is TRBV5-1 and J usage is TRBJ2-5, with D perhaps TRBD2 (6 bases). The CDR3 runs 15 residues. V was cut by 3 bases and J by 4 bases, with 16 bases left in between. In germline, CDR1 is SGHRS, CDR2 YFSETQ. Here the CDR3 DNA reads TGCGCCAGCAGCTGGGGCGCGGGGAACGGAGAGACCCAGTACTTC. Protein sequence: CASSWGAGNGETQYF.

This chain links TRBV29-1 with TRBJ1-2, with 8 bases fitting TRBD1. Looked up from germline, CDR1 is SQVTM and CDR2 is ANQGSEA. V dropped 5 bases and J dropped 4; count of bases not matched to a gene: 12. The CDR3 is 15 amino acids. CDR3 nucleotide sequence: TGCAGCGTTCGTCATTACGGACAGGGTGCCTATGGCTACACCTTC. Translating it yields CSVRHYGQGAYGYTF.

The chain carries TRBV5-5 and TRBJ1-5; D is ambiguous. V was trimmed by 0 bases and J by 6 bases, leaving 13 bases between them. The CDR3 is 15 residues long. Germline V gene data show CDR1 as SGHKS and CDR2 as YYEKEE (reference sequence). Here the CDR3 DNA reads TGTGCCAGCAGCTTGGCGGGGTCATGGGGTCAGCCCCAGCATTTT. Protein: CASSLAGSWGQPQHF.

This clone was detected once. The chain employs TRBV5-1 and TRBJ1-1; weak D call: TRBD1 (6 bases). Trimming took 0 bases from V and 11 from J, leaving 11 bases between them. This CDR3 has 12 amino acids. The V gene's germline CDR1 is SGHRS and CDR2 YFSETQ. Here the CDR3 DNA reads TGCGCCAGCAGCTTGGACAGGGCCGGCGCTTTCTTT. Protein: CASSLDRAGAFF.

This rearrangement joins TRBV7-6 to TRBJ1-2; 9 bases match TRBD1. Per the germline V gene, CDR1 is SGHVS and CDR2 is FNYEAQ. The CDR3 covers 15 residues. The V gene end was trimmed by 5 bases and the J gene end by 4 bases; junction bases not matched to a gene: 8. The CDR3 protein is CASSPQGTGTYGYTF. CDR3 bases: TGTGCCAGCAGCCCCCAGGGGACAGGGACCTATGGCTACACCTTC.

This chain links TRBV27 with TRBJ2-2; D perhaps matches TRBD2 (7 bases). Trimming took 5 bases from V and 2 from J, leaving 12 bases between them. The germline gives CDR1 MNHEY, CDR2 SMNVEV (reference sequence). This CDR3 has 15 amino acids. The CDR3 reads CASSPRGANTGELFF. The CDR3 bases are TGTGCCAGCAGTCCTCGGGGGGCCAACACCGGGGAGCTGTTTTTT.

The V and J genes are TRBV5-8 and TRBJ1-1, with 7 positions matching TRBD1. CDR1 and CDR2 (germline): SGHTS, YDEGEE. This CDR3 region has 15 residues. The V gene end was trimmed by 3 bases and the J gene end by 1 base; junction bases not matched to a gene: 6. The CDR3 bases are TGTGCCAGCAGCTCTCAGGGGGTGGGGAACACTGAAGCTTTCTTT. Protein product: CASSSQGVGNTEAFF.

This clone has just a few counts. The chain joins TRBV7-9 to TRBJ1-2; TRBD1 matches 7 bases. The CDR3 length is 14 residues. V dropped 5 bases and J dropped 5; count of bases not matched to a gene: 8. Looked up from germline, CDR1 is SEHNR and CDR2 is FQNEAQ (reference sequence). CDR3 DNA: TGTGCCAGCAGCCCAGGGGGAACTACATATGGCTACACCTTC. Protein: CASSPGGTTYGYTF.

The genes are TRBV13 and TRBJ1-1; tentative D call: TRBD1 (5 bases). Germline CDR1 and CDR2: PRHDT and FYEKMQ (reference sequence). The V end lost 3 bases, the J end lost 4 bases, and 9 bases lay between the germline ends. The length of the CDR3 is 13 residues. This CDR3 is CASSLGGATEAFF. CDR3 sequence (DNA): TGTGCCAGCAGCTTGGGGGGTGCCACTGAAGCTTTCTTT.

The chain has TRBV28 and TRBJ2-7; 12 nucleotides match TRBD2. The length of the CDR3 is 19 residues. V shed 10 bases, J shed 0 bases, and the junction held 19 bases outside the gene matches. In germline, CDR1 is MDHEN, CDR2 SYDVKM. CDR3 coding DNA: TGTGCCATCTCCTCCCCCCGGACTAGCGGGGCCTTCTTCTCCTACGAGCAGTACTTC. Translating it yields CAISSPRTSGAFFSYEQYF.

The chain links TRBV7-6 to TRBJ2-6, with TRBD1 matching over 9 bases. Germline-derived CDR1 and CDR2 are SGHVS and FNYEAQ. V gave up 4 bases and J gave up 4 bases; unmatched junction bases: 11. The CDR3 is 18 amino acids. CDR3 sequence reads: CASSSTGTGSSGANVLTF. CDR3 nucleotides: TGTGCCAGCAGCTCCACCGGGACAGGGTCATCCGGGGCCAACGTCCTGACTTTC.

The chain uses TRBV5-5 and TRBJ1-6, with 9 nucleotides matching TRBD1. This CDR3 is built from 15 residues. Germline V gene sequence: CDR1 SGHKS, CDR2 YYEKEE (reference sequence). V gave up 0 bases and J gave up 7 bases; unmatched junction bases: 2. CDR3 residues: CASSLDRGPNSPLHF. CDR3 in DNA: TGTGCCAGCAGCTTGGACAGGGGGCCCAATTCACCCCTCCACTTT.

The rearrangement joins TRBV15 to TRBJ1-2; D call uncertain. Trimming left V 5 bases short and J 4 bases short, with 14 bases between. This CDR3 has 14 residues. Germline V lookup: CDR1 LNHNV, CDR2 YYDKDF (reference sequence). CDR3 residues: CATSRLGGGYGYTF. The CDR3 DNA is TGTGCCACCAGCCGCTTGGGTGGAGGCTATGGCTACACCTTC.

On this clone itself: A read error may produce the germline difference seen at one junction end. The chain recombines TRBV15 with TRBJ2-7; TRBD1 matches at 8 bases. The germline gives CDR1 LNHNV, CDR2 YYDKDF (reference sequence). The CDR3 runs to 15 residues. The CDR3 is CATSGDRGRSYEQYF. CDR3 nucleotides: TGTGCCACCAGCGGAGACAGGGGCAGGTCCTACGAGCAGTACTTC.